The source of this T cell receptor (beta chain) is a study of breast tumors, draining lymph nodes, adjacent tissues. The study, taken as a whole, reports: Findings are consistent with lymph node origin and intratumoral expansion of most tumor T cells.

Only a few counts were recorded for this clonotype. Its antigen is not known. TCRdb reprocessed the multiplex PCR reads via MiXCR and lists one record per CDR3 protein. Here the sample spans roughly 80,000 distinct CDR3 sequences, roughly a fifth being singletons. The lymph nodes were axillary draining lymph nodes from breast cancer patients. The specimen sequenced was axillary lymph node tissue. The clonotype was recovered from a female donor with breast cancer. Some clones in this sample may be carry-over from other donors' samples.

The CDR3 coding sequence is TGTGCCAGCAGTTACAAGGGGGGGACTTCTGGCTACACCTTC. It encodes CASSYKGGTSGYTF. The gene calls are TRBV6-5 and TRBJ1-2; tentatively, D is TRBD1 (6 bases). The CDR3 is 14 amino acids. Germline V lookup: CDR1 MNHEY, CDR2 SVGAGI. With 2 bases removed from V and 7 bases from J, the gap between germline ends came to 14 bases.